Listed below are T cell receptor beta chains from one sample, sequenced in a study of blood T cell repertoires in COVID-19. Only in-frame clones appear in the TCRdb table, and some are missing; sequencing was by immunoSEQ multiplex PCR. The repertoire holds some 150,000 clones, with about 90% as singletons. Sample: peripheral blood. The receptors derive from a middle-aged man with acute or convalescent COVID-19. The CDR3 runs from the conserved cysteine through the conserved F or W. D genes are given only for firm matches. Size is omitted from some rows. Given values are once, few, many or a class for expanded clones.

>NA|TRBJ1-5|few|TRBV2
CASSEGRLQPQHF
TGTGCCAGCAGTGAGGGGAGGTTACAGCCCCAGCATTTT
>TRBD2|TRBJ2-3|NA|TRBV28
CATLKSLAAGTQYF
TGTGCCACCCTTAAATCCCTAGCGGCGGGGACGCAGTATTTT
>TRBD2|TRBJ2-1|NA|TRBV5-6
CASSRGLAGSLNEQFF
TGTGCCAGCAGCCGAGGACTAGCGGGTTCTTTGAATGAGCAGTTCTTC
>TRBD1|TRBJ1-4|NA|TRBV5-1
CASSLGGQGGEKLFF
TGCGCCAGCAGCTTGGGCGGACAGGGGGGTGAAAAACTGTTTTTT
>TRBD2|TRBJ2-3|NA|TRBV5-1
CASNLGGIPDTQYF
TGCGCCAGCAACCTCGGGGGGATACCAGATACGCAGTATTTT
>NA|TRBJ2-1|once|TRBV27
CASRSYNEQFF
TGTGCCAGCAGGAGCTACAATGAGCAGTTCTTC
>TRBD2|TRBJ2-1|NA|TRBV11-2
CASSAHTSGGAGEQFF
TGTGCCAGCAGCGCCCACACTAGCGGGGGGGCGGGAGAGCAGTTCTTC
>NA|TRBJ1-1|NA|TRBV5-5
CASRSTAGAGTEAFF
TGTGCCAGCAGATCGACCGCAGGGGCCGGCACTGAAGCTTTCTTT
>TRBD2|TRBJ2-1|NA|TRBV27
CASSLVTSGSDEQFF
TGTGCCAGCAGTTTAGTGACTAGCGGGAGCGATGAGCAGTTCTTC
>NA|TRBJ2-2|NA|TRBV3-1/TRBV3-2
CASSQTRVAPGTGELFF
TGTGCCAGCAGCCAAACCAGGGTGGCACCAGGGACCGGGGAGCTGTTTTTT
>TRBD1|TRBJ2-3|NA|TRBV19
CASSTGQQTQYF
TGTGCCAGTAGTACGGGACAGCAGACGCAGTATTTT
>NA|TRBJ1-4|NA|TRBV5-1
CASSFMTVNEKLFF
TGCGCCAGCAGCTTTATGACAGTTAATGAAAAACTGTTTTTT
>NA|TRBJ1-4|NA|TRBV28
CASSLAGENEKLFF
TGTGCCAGCAGTTTAGCGGGGGAAAATGAAAAACTGTTTTTT
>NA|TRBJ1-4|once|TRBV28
CASTEGNRGSLFF
TGTGCCAGCACCGAGGGCAATCGGGGTTCCTTGTTTTTT
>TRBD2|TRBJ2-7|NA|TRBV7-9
CASSPESGSGYEQYF
TGTGCCAGCAGCCCGGAGAGCGGGAGTGGGTACGAGCAGTACTTC
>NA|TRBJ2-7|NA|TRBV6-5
CASSSAYEQYF
TGTGCCAGCAGTTCCGCCTACGAGCAGTACTTC
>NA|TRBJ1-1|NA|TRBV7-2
CASSLVSEAFF
TGTGCCAGCAGCTTAGTCTCTGAAGCTTTCTTT
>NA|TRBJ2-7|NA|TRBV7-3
CASSRQGGRQYF
TGTGCCAGCAGCAGACAGGGAGGTAGGCAGTACTTC